The present T cell receptor (beta chain) was sequenced within a study of cytomegalovirus exposure and HLA in healthy donors. Notes on the study in general: Cytomegalovirus association was assigned to around 150 TCR beta chains. Information on immune exposure was restricted to one variable (CMV serostatus).

About this clone itself: The antigen remains unidentified.

The CDR3 runs 15 residues. V was pared by 5 bases and J by 1 base, with 15 bases between. Germline CDR1 and CDR2: MNHEY and SMNVEV (reference sequence). Primers for the PCR totalled 60 Vbeta and 13 Jbeta. The authors' processing: Approximately 12 million of tens of millions of unique TCR beta chains were shared, per a later count. Data came from immunoSEQ multiplex PCR; TCRdb stores just in-frame clones and leaves some out. From that table come the V and J calls and clone size; the DNA was used to work out D and trimming. Of about 180,000 clones in the sample, roughly four fifths were seen once. The sequence was collected from a man younger than 35 in good health and CMV-seronegative. Sequenced material: PBMCs. The chain joins TRBV27 to TRBJ2-7, with D possibly being TRBD2 (6 bases). The CDR3, as DNA: TGTGCCAGCAGTCCTACCAGGCTAGCGTCCTACGAGCAGTACTTC. Translating gives CASSPTRLASYEQYF.